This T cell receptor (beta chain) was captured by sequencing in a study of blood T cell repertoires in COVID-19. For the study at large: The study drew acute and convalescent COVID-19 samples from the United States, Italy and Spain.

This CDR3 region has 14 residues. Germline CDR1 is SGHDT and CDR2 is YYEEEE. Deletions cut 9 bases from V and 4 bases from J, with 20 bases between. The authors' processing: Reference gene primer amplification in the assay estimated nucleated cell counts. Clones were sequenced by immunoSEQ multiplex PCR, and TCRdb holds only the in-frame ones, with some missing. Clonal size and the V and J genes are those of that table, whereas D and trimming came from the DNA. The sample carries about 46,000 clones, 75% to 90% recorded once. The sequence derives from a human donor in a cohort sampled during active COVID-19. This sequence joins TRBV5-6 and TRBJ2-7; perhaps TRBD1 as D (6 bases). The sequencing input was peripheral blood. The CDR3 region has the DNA TGTGCCACCGGCTCAACAGGGAAAATTTACGAGCAGTACTTC. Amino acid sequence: CATGSTGKIYEQYF. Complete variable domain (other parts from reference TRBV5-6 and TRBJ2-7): DAGVTQSPTHLIKTRGQQVTLRCSPKSGHDTVSWYQQALGQGPQFIFQYYEEEERQRGNFPDRFSGHQFPNYSSELNVNALLLGDSALYLCATGSTGKIYEQYFGPGTRLTVT.